This record covers a single T cell receptor (beta chain). Its antigen is currently not known. Base qualities are not recorded, but no much larger clone differs from it by a single base. The sample originates from a study of T cell responses to AZD1222 COVID-19 vaccine (dated by TCRdb to about 2021). Looking at the study overall: A total of approximately 240 trial participants underwent TCR sequencing, of whom roughly 210 received two doses of AZD1222 and around 26 received two doses of the MenACWY control vaccine. Trial participants were enrolled into age subgroups of 18-55, 56-69 and 70-plus years, which contained roughly 140, 27 and 60 TCR-sequenced participants, respectively. Results and caveats for the whole study, not just this receptor: Because no day 14 peak-response samples were available, repertoires were characterized only after the peak T cell response. The 56-69-year group was small, and its depth increase did not reach significance, likely because of low power. Spike-specific TCR breadth and depth rose significantly after two AZD1222 doses compared with day 0 and with MenACWY recipients. Nearly half of unique spike-specific TCRs reportedly recognized epitopes outside regions mutated in the B.1.351 and B.1.1.7 variants. Conclusions about previously exposed vaccinees are limited, since just 5 or 6 AZD1222 recipients were seropositive for SARS-CoV-2 at baseline. Participants were mostly white British and included more females than males, and it was suggested by the authors that clonal diversity may have been underestimated. CD4 TCRs associated with the vaccine covered the entire spike protein, and the dominant responses were in regions 160-218 and 743-854.

The CDR3 regions of human TCRbeta chains were analyzed by immunosequencing. As for the authors' bioinformatics: TCRs in the repertoires were matched against a reference library of SARS-CoV-2-specific TCRs that had been generated with the MIRA antigen-specificity platform. Breadth was defined as the fraction of unique TCRs that were SARS-CoV-2-associated, and depth was defined as the fraction of total T cells that were SARS-CoV-2-associated. Using the MIRA data, each spike-specific TCR was mapped to the spike region that the TCR reacts to and placed in a CD4 or CD8 class. Log10-transformed breadth and depth values were compared by one-way ANOVA with Sidak's multiple comparisons tests. TCRdb mirrors the immuneACCESS table, restricted to in-frame sequences. Some clones are absent from its copies; in checked studies, under half trace to an unresolved V gene, and the reason for the others is unknown. V, J and clone size are those of that table, while D and trimming were read from the DNA. Across this sample there are about 180,000 clones, with around 93% seen only once. Around 1% of the sample comes from the top ten.

V loses 4 bases, J loses 7 bases, and the germline ends lie 12 bases apart. The CDR3 measures 13 amino acids from cysteine to phenylalanine. CDR3 DNA only is kept here, 39 bases in frame from base 1. The germline V gene gives CDR1 as SGHRS and CDR2 as YFSETQ. The time point label, as the study defines it: about 28 days (+/-7) after the second vaccine dose. What this sample's treatment or condition label stands for: meningococcal conjugate vaccine given as trial control. Vaccinee samples came from UK trials COV001 and COV002, including a single-blind randomized controlled phase 2/3 trial of AZD1222 (ChAdOx1 nCoV-19) in healthy adults. Trial participant PBMC samples were collected at day 0 and day 28 after the second dose for TCRbeta chain sequencing.

This chain joins TRBV5-1 to TRBJ2-1, with the D gene too uncertain to name. This clonotype was obtained from an adult who received the MenACWY meningococcal vaccine as a control. The sample consisted of peripheral blood, taken 28 days after the second dose of the MenACWY control vaccine. The CDR3 protein sequence reads: CASSASPRNEQFF. Read as DNA, the sequence is TGCGCCAGCAGCGCATCGCCTCGGAATGAGCAGTTCTTC.